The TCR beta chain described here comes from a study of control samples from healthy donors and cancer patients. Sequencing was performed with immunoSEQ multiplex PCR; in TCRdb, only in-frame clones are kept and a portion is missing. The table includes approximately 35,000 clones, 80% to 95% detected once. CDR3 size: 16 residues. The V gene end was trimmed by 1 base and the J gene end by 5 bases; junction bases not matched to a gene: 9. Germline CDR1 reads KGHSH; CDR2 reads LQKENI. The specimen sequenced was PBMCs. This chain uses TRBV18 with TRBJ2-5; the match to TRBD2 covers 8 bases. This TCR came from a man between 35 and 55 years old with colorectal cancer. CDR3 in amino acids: CASSPRIGGAEETQYF. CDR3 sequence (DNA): TGTGCCAGCTCACCACGTATCGGGGGGGCCGAGGAGACCCAGTACTTC.